This TCR beta chain was recorded in a study of cytomegalovirus exposure and HLA in healthy donors. General study results and limits: TCR beta chains numbering about 160 were designated cytomegalovirus-associated. The tendency of first-cohort TCR clusters to co-occur in the 110 or so validation repertoires emerged from a later analysis.

The CDR3 runs to 16 residues. CDR1 and CDR2 from the germline V gene are SGHTS and YDEGEE. The trim removed 0 bases at V and 1 base at J, leaving 2 bases unmatched. Sequencing was performed with immunoSEQ multiplex PCR; in TCRdb, only in-frame clones are kept and a portion is missing. The sample has 100,000 or so clones, roughly 87% seen once. As concerns this clone: Its target is not known.

The TCR comes from a man between 18 and 29 years old in good health and CMV-seropositive. The chain uses TRBV5-8 and TRBJ2-1, with TRBD1 matching 9 bases. The sequencing input was PBMCs. CDR3 amino acids: CASSLVGTGSYNEQFF. The DNA of the CDR3 is TGTGCCAGCAGCTTGGTCGGGACAGGGTCCTACAATGAGCAGTTCTTC.